This record concerns one T cell receptor (beta chain) sequence. A multiplex PCR was run with 60 Vbeta primers and 13 Jbeta primers. The method was immunoSEQ multiplex PCR; TCRdb's version includes in-frame clones alone and lacks a portion of them. Among roughly 97,000 clones listed, roughly 78% were seen once. The entry originates in a study of cytomegalovirus exposure and HLA in healthy donors. V shed 5 bases, J shed 6 bases, and the junction held 6 bases outside the gene matches. The germline V gene has CDR1 MDHEN and CDR2 SYDVKM. The CDR3 spans 15 residues. Sequenced material: PBMCs. The chain is built from TRBV28 and TRBJ2-1; 11 positions agree with TRBD1. This TCR came from a woman aged 40 to 50 in good health and CMV-seronegative. The CDR3 here is CASSLVGQGANEQFF. The CDR3 DNA reads as TGTGCCAGCAGTCTTGTAGGACAGGGGGCCAATGAGCAGTTCTTC.